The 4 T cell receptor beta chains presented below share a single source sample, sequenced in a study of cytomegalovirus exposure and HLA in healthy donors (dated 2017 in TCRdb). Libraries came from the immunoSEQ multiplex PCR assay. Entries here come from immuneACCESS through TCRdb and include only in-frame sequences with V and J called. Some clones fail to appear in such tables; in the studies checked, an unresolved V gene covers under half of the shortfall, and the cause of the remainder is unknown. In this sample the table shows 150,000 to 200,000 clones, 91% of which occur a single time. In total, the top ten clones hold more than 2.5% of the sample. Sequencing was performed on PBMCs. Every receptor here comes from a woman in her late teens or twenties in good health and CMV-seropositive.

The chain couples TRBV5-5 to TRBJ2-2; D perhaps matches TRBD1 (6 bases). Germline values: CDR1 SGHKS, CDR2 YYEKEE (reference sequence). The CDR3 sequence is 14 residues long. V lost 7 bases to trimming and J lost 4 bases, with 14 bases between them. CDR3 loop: CASRGGHSTGELFF. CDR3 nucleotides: TGTGCCAGCCGTGGGGGACATAGCACCGGGGAGCTGTTTTTT. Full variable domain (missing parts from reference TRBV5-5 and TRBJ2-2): DAGVTQSPTHLIKTRGQQVTLRCSPISGHKSVSWYQQVLGQGPQFIFQYYEKEERGRGNFPDRFSARQFPNYSSELNVNALLLGDSALYLCASRGGHSTGELFFGEGSRLTVL.

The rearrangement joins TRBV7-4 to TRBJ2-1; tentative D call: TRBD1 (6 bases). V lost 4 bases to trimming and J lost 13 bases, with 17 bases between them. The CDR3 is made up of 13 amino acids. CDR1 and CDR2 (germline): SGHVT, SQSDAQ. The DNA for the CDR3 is TGTGCCAGCAGCTCGGACAGTGGGGGCTCCCAGTTCTTC. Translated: CASSSDSGGSQFF.

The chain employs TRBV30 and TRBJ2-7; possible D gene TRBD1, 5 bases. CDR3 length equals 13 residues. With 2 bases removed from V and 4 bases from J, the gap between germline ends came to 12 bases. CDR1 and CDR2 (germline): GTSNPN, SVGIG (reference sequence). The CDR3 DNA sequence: TGTGCCTGGAGTTACTTGACAGAGTACGAGCAGTACTTC. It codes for CAWSYLTEYEQYF. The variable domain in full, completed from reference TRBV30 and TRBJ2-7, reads SQTIHQWPATLVQPVGSPLSLECTVEGTSNPNLYWYRQAAGRGLQLLFYSVGIGQISSEVPQNLSASRPQDRQFILSSKKLLLSDSGFYLCAWSYLTEYEQYFGPGTRLTVT.

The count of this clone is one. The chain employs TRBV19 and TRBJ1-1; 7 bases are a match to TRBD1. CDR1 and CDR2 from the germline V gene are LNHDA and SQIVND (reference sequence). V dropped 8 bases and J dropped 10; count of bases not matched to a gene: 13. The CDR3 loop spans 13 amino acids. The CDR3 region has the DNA TGTGCCAGTGCCCTAGGGGGCCAAGATTTAGCTTTCTTT. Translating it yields CASALGGQDLAFF.